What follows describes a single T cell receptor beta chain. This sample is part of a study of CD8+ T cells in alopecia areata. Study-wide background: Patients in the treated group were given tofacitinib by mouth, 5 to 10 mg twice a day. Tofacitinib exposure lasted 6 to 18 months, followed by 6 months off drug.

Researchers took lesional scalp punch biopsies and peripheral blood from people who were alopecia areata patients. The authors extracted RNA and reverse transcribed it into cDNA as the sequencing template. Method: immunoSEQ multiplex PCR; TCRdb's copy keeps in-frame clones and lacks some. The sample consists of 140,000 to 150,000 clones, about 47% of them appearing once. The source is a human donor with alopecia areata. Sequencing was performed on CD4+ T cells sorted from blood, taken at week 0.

The CDR3 bases are TGCAGCGTTGGTCGACTAGCGGGACTCGATACGCAGTATTTT. This translates into CSVGRLAGLDTQYF. The rearrangement links TRBV29-1 to TRBJ2-3, with 11 bases lining up with TRBD2. The V segment lost 4 bases and the J segment 6 bases; nucleotides outside the gene matches: 6. The germline V gene encodes CDR1 SQVTM and CDR2 ANQGSEA. The CDR3 totals 14 residues.